The 2 T cell receptor beta chains given below trace back to one sample, sequenced in a study of tumor and adjacent non-tumor tissue in lung cancer. This sample's RNA came from whole unsorted tissue. This non-tumor lung sample came from over 3 cm beyond the tumor edge. Three rounds of nested PCR, following a modified ARM-PCR protocol, produced the TCRbeta library. TCRdb independently ran MiXCR on the multiplex PCR reads; one entry per CDR3 protein. The sample holds under 80,000 distinct CDR3 sequences; around 80% are singletons and the top ten take 35% to 50%. The sample consisted of distant non-tumor lung tissue. These receptors were obtained from a man in his 60s with non-small cell lung cancer.

The rearrangement uses TRBV11-1 and TRBJ2-1; D may be TRBD2 (5 bases). V was shortened by 8 bases and J by 9 bases, with 20 bases between the two germline ends. This CDR3 has 14 amino acids. CDR1 is SGHAT and CDR2 is FQDESV in the germline V gene (reference sequence). CDR3 protein: CASERCEGLGEQFF. The DNA of the CDR3 is TGTGCCAGCGAGAGGTGTGAGGGCCTCGGTGAGCAGTTCTTC.

This clonotype was seen only once. The CDR3 region has the DNA TGTGCCAGCAGCTTGGACAGCCCTTACGGACAGTACTTC. It codes for CASSLDSPYGQYF. The rearrangement uses TRBV5-5 and TRBJ2-7; D not certain. This CDR3 region has 13 residues. CDR1 is SGHKS, CDR2 YYEKEE, per germline (reference sequence). The V end lost 0 bases, the J end lost 10 bases, and 14 bases lay between the germline ends. Full variable domain (rest looked up from reference TRBV5-5 and TRBJ2-7): DAGVTQSPTHLIKTRGQQVTLRCSPISGHKSVSWYQQVLGQGPQFIFQYYEKEERGRGNFPDRFSARQFPNYSSELNVNALLLGDSALYLCASSLDSPYGQYFGPGTRLTVT.